These T cell receptor beta chains were read from a single sample in a study of T cell clonotyping in hematopoietic cell transplantation. Profiled with immunoSEQ multiplex PCR; TCRdb holds only in-frame clones, not every one. This sample has a few hundred clones, with roughly 94% found just once. This material consisted of PBMCs, taken 180 days after allogeneic stem cell transplant. These receptors were taken from a male patient in his 50s who had an allogeneic stem cell transplant from a related donor, so the T cells may come from the graft donor. Some clones in this sample may be carry-over from other donors' samples. Each CDR3 is given with its conserved first and last residue. D genes are given only for firm matches. Rows give clone size only sometimes, using once, few, many, or a class for an expanded clone.

clone_size,j_call,d_call,v_call,cdr3_aa,cdr3_nt
few,TRBJ2-1,TRBD2,TRBV7-3,CASSAGGAEQFF,TGTGCCAGCAGCGCCGGGGGGGCTGAGCAGTTCTTC
-,TRBJ1-1,-,TRBV30,CAWSSQSTEAFF,TGTGCCTGGAGTTCACAGTCCACTGAAGCTTTCTTT
once,TRBJ1-6,TRBD1,TRBV5-6,CASSGTVFLSPLHF,TGTGCCAGCAGCGGGACAGTTTTTCTTTCACCCCTCCACTTT
-,TRBJ1-1,-,TRBV4-3,CASSHLVVTEAFF,TGCGCCAGCAGCCACCTGGTGGTGACTGAAGCTTTCTTT
-,TRBJ2-3,-,TRBV28,CASSSRDLADTQYF,TGTGCCAGCAGTTCAAGGGACTTGGCGGATACGCAGTATTTT
-,TRBJ2-1,-,TRBV5-1,CASSLRAGDEQFF,TGCGCCAGCAGCTTAAGGGCAGGGGATGAGCAGTTCTTC
-,TRBJ2-2,-,TRBV21-1,CASSLRGGWWTGELFF,TGTGCCAGCAGCCTTCGCGGAGGATGGTGGACCGGGGAGCTGTTTTTT
once,TRBJ2-3,-,TRBV11-2,CASSLVARLDTQYF,TGTGCCAGCAGCTTAGTAGCCAGGCTTGATACGCAGTATTTT
-,TRBJ2-7,-,TRBV2,CASDIFSYEQYF,TGTGCCAGCGACATATTCTCCTACGAGCAGTACTTC
-,TRBJ1-4,-,TRBV30,CAWSVRFEKLFF,TGTGCCTGGAGTGTACGTTTTGAAAAACTGTTTTTT
-,TRBJ2-3,-,TRBV18,CASSPPRSTDTQYF,TGTGCCAGCTCACCACCGAGGAGCACAGATACGCAGTATTTT
few,TRBJ1-4,TRBD1,TRBV11-2,CASSRDRGGEKLFF,TGTGCCAGCAGCCGAGACAGGGGGGGCGAAAAACTGTTTTTT
-,TRBJ2-5,-,TRBV30,CAWSVRETQYF,TGTGCCTGGAGTGTACGGGAGACCCAGTACTTC